This T cell receptor beta chain comes out of a study of cytomegalovirus exposure and HLA in healthy donors. The PCR ran on 60 Vbeta and 13 Jbeta primers. TCRdb keeps only in-frame clones here, not all; method: immunoSEQ multiplex PCR. The table has around 170,000 clones, 75% to 85% seen once. The CDR3 sequence is 13 residues long. V shed 4 bases and J shed 2 bases, with 8 bases lying between them. CDR1 and CDR2 from the germline V gene are SQVTM and ANQGSEA. Sequenced material: PBMCs. The rearrangement uses TRBV29-1 and TRBJ2-2, with D possibly TRBD2 on 5 matching bases. This receptor was taken from a woman younger than 30 in good health and CMV-seronegative. CDR3 region: CSVGGINTGELFF. Here the CDR3 DNA reads TGCAGCGTTGGAGGGATTAACACCGGGGAGCTGTTTTTT.